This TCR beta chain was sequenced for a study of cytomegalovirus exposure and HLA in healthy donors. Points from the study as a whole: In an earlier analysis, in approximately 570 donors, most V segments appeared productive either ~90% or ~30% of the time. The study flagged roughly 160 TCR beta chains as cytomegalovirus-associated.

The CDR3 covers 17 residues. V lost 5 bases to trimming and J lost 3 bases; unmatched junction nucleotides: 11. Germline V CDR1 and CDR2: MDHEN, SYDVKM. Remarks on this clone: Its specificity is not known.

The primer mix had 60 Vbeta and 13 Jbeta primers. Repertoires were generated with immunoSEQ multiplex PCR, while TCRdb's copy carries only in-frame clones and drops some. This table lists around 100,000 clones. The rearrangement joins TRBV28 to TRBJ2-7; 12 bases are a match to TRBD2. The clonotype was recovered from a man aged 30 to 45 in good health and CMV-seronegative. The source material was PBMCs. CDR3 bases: TGTGCCAGCAGTCTTACGTGGGGGACTAGCGGGCGCTACGAGCAGTACTTC. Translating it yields CASSLTWGTSGRYEQYF. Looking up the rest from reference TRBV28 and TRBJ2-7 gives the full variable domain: DVKVTQSSRYLVKRTGEKVFLECVQDMDHENMFWYRQDPGLGLRLIYFSYDVKMKEKGDIPEGYSVSREKKERFSLILESASTNQTSMYLCASSLTWGTSGRYEQYFGPGTRLTVT.